This T cell receptor (beta chain) was recorded in a study of beta chain features in type 1 diabetes. V lost 7 bases, J lost 3 bases, and 10 bases stayed unmatched. The germline V gene has CDR1 SGDLS and CDR2 YYNGEE. The CDR3 covers 15 residues. cDNA synthesis used the whole RNA isolate, giving expressed TCRB sequences. Profiled with immunoSEQ multiplex PCR; TCRdb holds only in-frame clones, not every one. The profile shows roughly 140,000 clones, approximately 52% of them singletons. The sequence was obtained from a man in his late teens or twenties in good health. This sequence joins TRBV9 and TRBJ2-3; the match to TRBD2 covers 8 bases. Source material: Tregs from blood. The CDR3 spells CASSAEASGTDTQYF. DNA of the CDR3: TGTGCCAGCTCAGCCGAAGCTAGCGGGACAGATACGCAGTATTTT.